The present T cell receptor beta chain was sequenced within a study of cytomegalovirus exposure and HLA in healthy donors. Generated by immunoSEQ multiplex PCR, the TCRdb table keeps only in-frame clones and is missing some. The table records about 360,000 clones, 86% of them present only once. CDR3 size: 12 residues. V lost 8 bases and J lost 6, with 14 bases in between. The V gene's germline CDR1 is MDHEN and CDR2 SYDVKM. The rearrangement uses TRBV28 and TRBJ2-7; TRBD2 might be the D (5 bases). Sequences were obtained from PBMCs. This TCR was recovered from a woman under 30 in good health and CMV-seronegative. The chain's CDR3 is CASRREGSEQYF. The CDR3 bases are TGTGCCAGCCGCCGGGAAGGTTCCGAGCAGTACTTC.